A single sample is the source of the 7 T cell receptor beta chains below, sequenced in a study of Graves' ophthalmopathy and Graves' hyperthyroidism. Amplifying from RNA transcripts, the study obtained TCR beta CDR3 regions. Following a first-round RT-PCR that used HTBI primers, a second-round multiplex PCR was carried out. TCRdb ran MiXCR on the multiplex PCR reads and lists one entry per CDR3 protein. The sample carries about 740,000 distinct CDR3 sequences, around 40% recorded once. The sequencing input was peripheral blood. The source of these receptors is an adult man with Graves' ophthalmopathy.

Ten or more counts support this clonotype. J is TRBJ2-5 and V is TRBV7-9, with TRBD1 identical over 7 bases. The CDR3 has 15 residues. V was pared by 5 bases and J by 5 bases, with 11 bases of the junction left unmatched. CDR1 is SEHNR and CDR2 is FQNEAQ in the germline V gene (reference sequence). CDR3 nucleotides: TGTGCCAGCAGCCGTCAGACAGGGTCGGGGGAGACCCAGTACTTC. It translates to CASSRQTGSGETQYF.

This chain connects TRBV10-3 to TRBJ2-7; 7 nucleotides agree with TRBD1. The CDR3 consists of 14 residues. The germline gives CDR1 ENHRY, CDR2 SYGVKD. V was clipped by 10 bases and J by 2 bases; unmatched bases: 11. The CDR3, as DNA: TGTGCCAGCAGAGGACAGGAACCCACCTACGAGCAGTACTTC. Protein sequence: CASRGQEPTYEQYF.

V is TRBV7-2 and J is TRBJ2-5; D is unresolved. CDR1 SGHTA and CDR2 FQGNSA come from the germline V gene. CDR3 length: 16 amino acids. Trimming took 1 base from V and 1 from J, leaving 13 bases between them. CDR3 coding DNA: TGTGCCAGCAGCTTAGATCGGAGAATAACCCAAGAGACCCAGTACTTC. Translation gives CASSLDRRITQETQYF.

The chain couples TRBV7-9 to TRBJ1-2; no definite D call. From germline, CDR1 is SEHNR and CDR2 FQNEAQ (reference sequence). The CDR3 consists of 18 residues. Trimming shortened V by 5 bases and J by 4 bases, and 26 bases separated the two germline ends. The CDR3 spells CASSKSLRESARGYGYTF. The CDR3 coding sequence is TGTGCCAGCAGCAAATCCCTCCGGGAAAGCGCTCGCGGCTATGGCTACACCTTC.

This clonotype appeared a few times. One end of the junction fails to match germline, which may point to a read error. The rearrangement links TRBV4-1 to TRBJ1-5; D possibly corresponds to TRBD1 (6 bases). Germline V gene data show CDR1 as MGHRA and CDR2 as YSYEKL. The CDR3 spans 16 residues. The CDR3 reads CASSQVDRSRNQPQHF. The CDR3 DNA is TGTGCCAGCAGCCAAGTCGACAGGTCTCGCAATCAGCCCCAGCATTTT.

The V and J genes are TRBV20-1 and TRBJ2-7, with 11 bases identical to TRBD1. Germline CDR1 reads DFQATT; CDR2 reads SNEGSKA (reference sequence). Germline trimming cut 4 bases from V and 5 bases from J; bases unmatched to any gene: 7. This CDR3 is 14 amino acids long. DNA for the CDR3: TGCAGTGCTACACGGCGGACAGGGGGCAACGAGCAGTACTTC. Amino acid sequence: CSATRRTGGNEQYF.

In its sample, this clonotype was seen many times. V is TRBV10-3 and J is TRBJ1-5; D ambiguous. The V end lost 3 bases, the J end lost 0 bases, and 15 bases lay between the germline ends. Germline lookup yields CDR1 ENHRY and CDR2 SYGVKD. CDR3 length: 17 amino acids. CDR3 region: CAISEGLGPYSNQPQHF. The CDR3 nucleotides read TGTGCCATCAGTGAAGGCCTTGGCCCCTATAGCAATCAGCCCCAGCATTTT.